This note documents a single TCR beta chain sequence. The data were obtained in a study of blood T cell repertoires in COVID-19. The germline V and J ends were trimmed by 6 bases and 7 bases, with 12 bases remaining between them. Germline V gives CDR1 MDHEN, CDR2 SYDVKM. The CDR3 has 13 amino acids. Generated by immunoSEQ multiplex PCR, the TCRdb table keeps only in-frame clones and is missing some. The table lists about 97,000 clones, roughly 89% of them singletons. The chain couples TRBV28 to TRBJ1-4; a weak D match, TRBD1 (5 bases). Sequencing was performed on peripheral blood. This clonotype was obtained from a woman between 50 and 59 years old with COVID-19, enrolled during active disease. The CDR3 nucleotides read TGTGCCAGCAGCTCGACAGTCCTTGAAAAACTGTTTTTT. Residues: CASSSTVLEKLFF.